The subject of this entry is one T cell receptor (beta chain). The V gene's germline CDR1 is DFQATT and CDR2 SNEGSKA (reference sequence). The V and J ends lost 0 bases and 5 bases, in that order; junction bases with no gene match: 9. This CDR3 has 16 amino acids. The data are from a study of T-cell reconstitution after alpha-beta-depleted transplantation in children. Library preparation (for TCRbeta) was performed with unique molecular identifiers. From the PCR reads, TCRdb called clonotypes with MiXCR, one entry per CDR3 protein. The sample shows 550,000 to 800,000 distinct CDR3 sequences, about 12% of them seen only once.

This sequence was found in a girl aged 2-10 years with congenital amegakaryocytic thrombocytopenia, due to receive a stem cell transplant. The chain joins TRBV20-1 to TRBJ2-2, with 7 positions matching TRBD2. Sequencing used PBMCs, obtained before TCRalphabeta/CD19-depleted stem cell transplant. CDR3 residues: CSARDSGWGGTGELFF. CDR3 in DNA: TGCAGTGCTAGAGATTCCGGCTGGGGGGGGACCGGGGAGCTGTTTTTT.